This entry is about one T cell receptor (beta chain). The data stem from a study of OX40 agonist ivuxolimab in advanced cancers. Sequencing used immunoSEQ multiplex PCR; TCRdb keeps in-frame clones, though not all of them. The table has around 31,000 clones, 88% seen once. V lost 3 bases, J lost 5 bases, and 11 bases lay in between. The CDR3 is 13 residues long. Germline V gives CDR1 MNHEY, CDR2 SMNVEV (reference sequence). The material sequenced was CD4+ or CD8+ T cells sorted from blood, taken in a trial of the OX40 agonist ivuxolimab. This TCR was sampled from an adult with an advanced solid tumor such as melanoma, head and neck, liver or kidney cancer. The V call is TRBV27, the J call TRBJ2-7; D unclear. CDR3 nucleotides: TGTGCCAGCAGTTTGGGCAGGATCCACGAGCAGTACTTC. This gives the protein CASSLGRIHEQYF.